A single sample is the source of the 8 T cell receptor beta chains below, sequenced in a study of OX40 agonist ivuxolimab in advanced cancers. TCRdb's table, derived via immunoSEQ multiplex PCR, lists solely in-frame clones and lacks some. The data contain some 42,000 clones, over 80% of them seen just once; the ten biggest clones take up 32%. The sequencing used CD4+ or CD8+ T cells sorted from blood, collected in a trial of the OX40 agonist ivuxolimab. These receptors all stem from an adult with an advanced solid tumor such as melanoma, head and neck, liver or kidney cancer.

V is TRBV19 and J is TRBJ1-5; no reliable D call. From germline, CDR1 is LNHDA and CDR2 SQIVND (reference sequence). The CDR3 runs 13 residues. V dropped 6 bases and J dropped 4 bases, with 10 bases sitting between them. The CDR3 spells CASSGQANQPQHF. CDR3 coding DNA: TGTGCCAGTAGCGGGCAGGCTAATCAGCCCCAGCATTTT.

The CDR3, as DNA: TGTGCCAGCTCACCAAGGACGGGGAACACTGAAGCTTTCTTT. Translated, it gives CASSPRTGNTEAFF. The chain is built from TRBV18 and TRBJ1-1; unclear D gene. The CDR3 is made up of 14 amino acids. The germline V gene encodes CDR1 KGHSH and CDR2 LQKENI. The V end was cut by 2 bases, the J end by 1 base, with 8 bases between.

This chain uses TRBV28 with TRBJ2-1; 7 bases match TRBD1. V lost 2 bases and J lost 6; bases outside the gene matches: 4. Germline loops: CDR1 MDHEN, CDR2 SYDVKM. The CDR3 runs to 14 residues. This chain's CDR3 is CASSLADRVNEQFF. CDR3 in DNA: TGTGCCAGCAGTTTAGCTGACAGGGTCAATGAGCAGTTCTTC.

The chain combines TRBV19 with TRBJ1-1; unclear D gene. Per germline, CDR1 LNHDA and CDR2 SQIVND (reference sequence). Trimming pared 6 bases from V and 5 bases from J, leaving 16 bases between. The CDR3 sequence is 14 residues long. The CDR3 is CASSPLGPVTEAFF. The DNA for the CDR3 is TGTGCCAGTAGCCCCTTGGGTCCGGTAACTGAAGCTTTCTTT.

The chain recombines TRBV7-2 with TRBJ2-7; D is uncertain. The V gene's germline CDR1 is SGHTA and CDR2 FQGNSA. Trimming took 2 bases from V and 0 from J, leaving 5 bases between them. CDR3 length equals 13 residues. CDR3 in amino acids: CASSLSVSYEQYF. Written as DNA, the CDR3 is TGTGCCAGCAGCTTATCCGTCTCCTACGAGCAGTACTTC. Drawing the rest from reference TRBV7-2 and TRBJ2-7, the complete variable domain is GAGVSQSPSNKVTEKGKDVELRCDPISGHTALYWYRQSLGQGLEFLIYFQGNSAPDKSGLPSDRFSAERTGGSVSTLTIQRTQQEDSAVYLCASSLSVSYEQYFGPGTRLTVT.

The chain carries TRBV9 and TRBJ2-2; the match to TRBD1 covers 9 bases. V shed 7 bases, J shed 7 bases, and the junction held 5 bases outside the gene matches. The germline V gene encodes CDR1 SGDLS and CDR2 YYNGEE. The length of the CDR3 is 13 residues. This CDR3 is CASGRTGDGELFF. Here the CDR3 DNA reads TGTGCCAGCGGTCGGACAGGGGACGGGGAGCTGTTTTTT.

This chain connects TRBV11-2 to TRBJ1-1; D remains ambiguous. The V end lost 2 bases, the J end lost 3 bases, and 10 bases lay between the germline ends. The CDR3 consists of 14 residues. Germline CDR1 is SGHAT and CDR2 is FQNNGV. Here the CDR3 DNA reads TGTGCCAGCAGCTTACTCGGGATAGACACTGAAGCTTTCTTT. Translating gives CASSLLGIDTEAFF.

The J gene is TRBJ2-4, the V gene TRBV30; D is unresolved. V lost 3 bases to trimming and J lost 0 bases, with 12 bases between them. Germline V gives CDR1 GTSNPN, CDR2 SVGIG (reference sequence). The CDR3 is made up of 15 amino acids. The DNA of the CDR3 is TGTGCCTGGAGGCCCAAGTATGGAGCCAAAAACATTCAGTACTTC. Protein sequence: CAWRPKYGAKNIQYF.